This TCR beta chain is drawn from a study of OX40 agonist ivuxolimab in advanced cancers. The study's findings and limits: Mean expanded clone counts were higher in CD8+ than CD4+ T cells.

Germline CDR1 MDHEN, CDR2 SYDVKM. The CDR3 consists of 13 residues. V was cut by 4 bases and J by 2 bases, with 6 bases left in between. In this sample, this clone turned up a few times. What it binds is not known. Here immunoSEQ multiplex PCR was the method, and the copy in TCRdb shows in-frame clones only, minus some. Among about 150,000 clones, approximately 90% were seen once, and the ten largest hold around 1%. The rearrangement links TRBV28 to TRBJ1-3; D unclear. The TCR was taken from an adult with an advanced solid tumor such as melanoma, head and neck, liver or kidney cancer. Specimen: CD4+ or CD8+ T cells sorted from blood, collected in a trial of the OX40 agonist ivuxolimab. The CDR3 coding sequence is TGTGCCAGCAGTTCCCCACCTGGAAACACCATATATTTT. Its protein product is CASSSPPGNTIYF. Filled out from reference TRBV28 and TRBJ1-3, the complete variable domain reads DVKVTQSSRYLVKRTGEKVFLECVQDMDHENMFWYRQDPGLGLRLIYFSYDVKMKEKGDIPEGYSVSREKKERFSLILESASTNQTSMYLCASSSPPGNTIYFGEGSWLTVV.